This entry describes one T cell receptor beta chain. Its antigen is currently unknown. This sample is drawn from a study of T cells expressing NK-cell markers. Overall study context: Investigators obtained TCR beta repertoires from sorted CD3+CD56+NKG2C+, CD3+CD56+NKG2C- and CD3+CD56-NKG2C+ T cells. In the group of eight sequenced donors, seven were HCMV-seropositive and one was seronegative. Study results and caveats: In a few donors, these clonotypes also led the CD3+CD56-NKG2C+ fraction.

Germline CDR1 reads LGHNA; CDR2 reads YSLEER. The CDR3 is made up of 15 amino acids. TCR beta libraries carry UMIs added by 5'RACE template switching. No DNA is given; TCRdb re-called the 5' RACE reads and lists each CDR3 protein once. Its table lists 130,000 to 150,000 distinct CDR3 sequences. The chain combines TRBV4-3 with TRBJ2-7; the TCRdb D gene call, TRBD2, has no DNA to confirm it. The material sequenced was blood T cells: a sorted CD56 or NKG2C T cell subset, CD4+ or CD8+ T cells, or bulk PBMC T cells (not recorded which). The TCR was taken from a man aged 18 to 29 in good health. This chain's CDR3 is CASSQDPSGPYEQYF.